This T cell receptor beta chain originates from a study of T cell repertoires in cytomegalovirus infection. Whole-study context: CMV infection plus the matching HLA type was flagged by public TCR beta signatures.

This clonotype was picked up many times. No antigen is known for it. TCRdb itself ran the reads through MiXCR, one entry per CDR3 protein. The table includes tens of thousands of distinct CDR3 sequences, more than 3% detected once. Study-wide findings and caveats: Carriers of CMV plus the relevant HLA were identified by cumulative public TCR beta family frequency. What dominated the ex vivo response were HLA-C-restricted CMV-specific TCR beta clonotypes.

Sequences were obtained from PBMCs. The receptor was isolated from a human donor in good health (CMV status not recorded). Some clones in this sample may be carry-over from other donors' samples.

The CDR3 region has the DNA TGTGCCAGCAGCTTAGGGGCAGGAGCGGGGGGGCAAAACATTCAGTACTTC. It encodes CASSLGAGAGGQNIQYF. This sequence joins TRBV7-2 and TRBJ2-4, with 10 bases aligning to TRBD2. V lost 1 base and J lost 5; bases outside the gene matches: 8. The length of the CDR3 is 17 residues. CDR1 and CDR2 (germline): SGHTA, FQGNSA.